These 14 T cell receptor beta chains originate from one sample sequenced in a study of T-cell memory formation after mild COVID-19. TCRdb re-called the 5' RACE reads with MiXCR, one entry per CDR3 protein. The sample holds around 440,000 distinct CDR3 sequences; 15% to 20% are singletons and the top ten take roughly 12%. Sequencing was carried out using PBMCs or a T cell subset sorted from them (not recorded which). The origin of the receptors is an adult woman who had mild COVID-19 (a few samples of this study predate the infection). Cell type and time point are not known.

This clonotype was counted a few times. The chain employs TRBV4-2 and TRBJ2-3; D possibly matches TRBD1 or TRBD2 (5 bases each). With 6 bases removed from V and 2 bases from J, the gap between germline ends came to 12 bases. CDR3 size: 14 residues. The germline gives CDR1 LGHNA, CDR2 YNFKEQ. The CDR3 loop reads CASRGVQDTDTQYF. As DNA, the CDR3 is TGTGCCAGCAGGGGGGTACAGGACACAGATACGCAGTATTTT.

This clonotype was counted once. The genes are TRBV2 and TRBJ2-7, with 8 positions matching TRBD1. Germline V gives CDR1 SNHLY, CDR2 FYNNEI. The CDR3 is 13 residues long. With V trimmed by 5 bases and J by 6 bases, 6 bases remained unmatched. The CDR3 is CASSPTGVSEQYF. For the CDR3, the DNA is TGTGCCAGCAGTCCGACAGGGGTTAGCGAGCAGTACTTC.

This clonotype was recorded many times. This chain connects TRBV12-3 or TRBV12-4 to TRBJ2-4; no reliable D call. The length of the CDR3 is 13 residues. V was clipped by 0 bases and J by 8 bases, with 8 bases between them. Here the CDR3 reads CASSLAASDIQYF. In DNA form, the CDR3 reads TGTGCCAGCAGTTTAGCGGCGTCGGACATTCAGTACTTC.

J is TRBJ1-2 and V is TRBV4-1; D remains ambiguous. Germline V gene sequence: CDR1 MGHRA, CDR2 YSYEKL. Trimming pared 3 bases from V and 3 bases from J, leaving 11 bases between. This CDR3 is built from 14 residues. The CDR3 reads CASSQFLGYYGYTF. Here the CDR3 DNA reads TGCGCCAGCAGCCAGTTCTTGGGGTACTATGGCTACACCTTC.

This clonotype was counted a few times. CDR3 in DNA: TGTGCCAGCAGCTGGACAGGGGATTATAATTCACCCCTCCACTTT. Protein sequence: CASSWTGDYNSPLHF. V is TRBV5-4 and J is TRBJ1-6, with TRBD1 matching over 9 bases. Germline values: CDR1 SGHNT, CDR2 YYREEE (reference sequence). The CDR3 contains 15 residues. The V and J ends lost 3 bases and 4 bases, in that order; junction bases with no gene match: 2. The full variable domain, its missing parts supplied by reference TRBV5-4 and TRBJ1-6, is ETGVTQSPTHLIKTRGQQVTLRCSSQSGHNTVSWYQQALGQGPQFIFQYYREEENGRGNFPPRFSGLQFPNYSSELNVNALELDDSALYLCASSWTGDYNSPLHFGNGTRLTVT.

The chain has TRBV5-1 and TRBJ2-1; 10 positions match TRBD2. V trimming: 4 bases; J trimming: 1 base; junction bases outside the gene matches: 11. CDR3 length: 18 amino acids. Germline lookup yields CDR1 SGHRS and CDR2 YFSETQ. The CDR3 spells CASSVRTSGGGSYNEQFF. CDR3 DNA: TGCGCCAGCAGCGTCAGGACTAGCGGAGGTGGGTCCTACAATGAGCAGTTCTTC.

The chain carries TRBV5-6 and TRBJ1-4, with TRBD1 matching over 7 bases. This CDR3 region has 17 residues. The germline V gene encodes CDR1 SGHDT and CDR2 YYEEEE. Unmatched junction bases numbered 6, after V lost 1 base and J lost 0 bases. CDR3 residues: CASSLLGQGATNEKLFF. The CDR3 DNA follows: TGTGCCAGCAGCTTGTTAGGGCAGGGGGCAACTAATGAAAAACTGTTTTTT.

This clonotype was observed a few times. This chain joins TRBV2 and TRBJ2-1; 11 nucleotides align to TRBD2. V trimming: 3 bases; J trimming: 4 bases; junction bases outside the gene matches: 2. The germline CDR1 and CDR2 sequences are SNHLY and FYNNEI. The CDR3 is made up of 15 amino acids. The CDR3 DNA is TGTGCCAGCAGTGATGGGACTAGCGGTTACAATGAGCAGTTCTTC. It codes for CASSDGTSGYNEQFF.

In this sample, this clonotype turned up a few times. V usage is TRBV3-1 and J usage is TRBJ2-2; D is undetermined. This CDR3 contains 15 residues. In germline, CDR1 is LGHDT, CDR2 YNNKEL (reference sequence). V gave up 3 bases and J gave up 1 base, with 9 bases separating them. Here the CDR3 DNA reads TGTGCCAGCAGCCATTATGAACGGAACACCGGGGAGCTGTTTTTT. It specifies CASSHYERNTGELFF. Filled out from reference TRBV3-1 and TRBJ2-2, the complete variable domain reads DTAVSQTPKYLVTQMGNDKSIKCEQNLGHDTMYWYKQDSKKFLKIMFSYNNKELIINETVPNRFSPKSPDKAHLNLHINSLELGDSAVYFCASSHYERNTGELFFGEGSRLTVL.

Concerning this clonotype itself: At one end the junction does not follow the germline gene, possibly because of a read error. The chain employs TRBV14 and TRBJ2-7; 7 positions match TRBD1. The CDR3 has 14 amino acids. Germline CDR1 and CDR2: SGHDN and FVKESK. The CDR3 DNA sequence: TGTGCCAGAAGCCAACTTTTGACAGGGAGCAAGCAGTACTTC. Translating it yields CARSQLLTGSKQYF.

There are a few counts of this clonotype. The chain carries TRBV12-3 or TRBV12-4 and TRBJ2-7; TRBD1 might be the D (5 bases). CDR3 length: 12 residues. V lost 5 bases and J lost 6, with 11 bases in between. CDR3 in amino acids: CASSLRQFEQYF. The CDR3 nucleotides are TGTGCCAGCAGTCTACGACAGTTCGAGCAGTACTTC.

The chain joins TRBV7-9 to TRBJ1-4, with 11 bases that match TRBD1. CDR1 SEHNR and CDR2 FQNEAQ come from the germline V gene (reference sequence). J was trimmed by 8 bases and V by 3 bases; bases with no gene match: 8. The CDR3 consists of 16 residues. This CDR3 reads CASSLGPGQGGEKLFF. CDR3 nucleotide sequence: TGTGCCAGCAGCTTGGGACCGGGACAGGGGGGAGAAAAACTGTTTTTT.

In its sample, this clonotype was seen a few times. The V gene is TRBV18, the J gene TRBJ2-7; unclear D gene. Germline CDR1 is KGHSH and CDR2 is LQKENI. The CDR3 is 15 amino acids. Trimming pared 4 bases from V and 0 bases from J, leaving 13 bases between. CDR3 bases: TGTGCCAGCTCACAATCAGCGCCAGTCTCCTACGAGCAGTACTTC. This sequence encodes CASSQSAPVSYEQYF.

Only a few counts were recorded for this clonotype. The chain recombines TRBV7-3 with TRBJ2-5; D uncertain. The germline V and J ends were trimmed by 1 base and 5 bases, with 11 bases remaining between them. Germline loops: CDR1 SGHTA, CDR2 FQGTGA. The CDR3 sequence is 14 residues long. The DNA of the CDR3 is TGTGCCAGCAGCTTAAGGGCCGAATTGGAGACCCAGTACTTC. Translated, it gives CASSLRAELETQYF.